The table lists the clone carrying this TCR beta chain with many counts. What it binds is not known. The data derive from a study of T cell repertoires in cytomegalovirus infection. One entry per CDR3 protein results from TCRdb running MiXCR on the reads. The table includes 900,000 to 950,000 distinct CDR3 sequences, roughly a third detected once. The V gene's germline CDR1 is SEHNR and CDR2 FQNEAQ (reference sequence). V gave up 5 bases and J gave up 14 bases, with 20 bases separating them. The length of the CDR3 is 13 residues. The origin of this receptor is a human donor in good health (CMV status not recorded). Some clones in this sample may be carry-over from other donors' samples. V and J are TRBV7-9 and TRBJ2-3, with D tentatively TRBD1 or TRBD2 (5 bases each). Source: cultured CD8+ T cells from PBMCs, taken from culture after CMV antigen stimulation. CDR3 sequence (DNA): TGTGCCAGCAGCCAGTTGGCGAGGGGCGTCCTGTATTTT. It translates to CASSQLARGVLYF.